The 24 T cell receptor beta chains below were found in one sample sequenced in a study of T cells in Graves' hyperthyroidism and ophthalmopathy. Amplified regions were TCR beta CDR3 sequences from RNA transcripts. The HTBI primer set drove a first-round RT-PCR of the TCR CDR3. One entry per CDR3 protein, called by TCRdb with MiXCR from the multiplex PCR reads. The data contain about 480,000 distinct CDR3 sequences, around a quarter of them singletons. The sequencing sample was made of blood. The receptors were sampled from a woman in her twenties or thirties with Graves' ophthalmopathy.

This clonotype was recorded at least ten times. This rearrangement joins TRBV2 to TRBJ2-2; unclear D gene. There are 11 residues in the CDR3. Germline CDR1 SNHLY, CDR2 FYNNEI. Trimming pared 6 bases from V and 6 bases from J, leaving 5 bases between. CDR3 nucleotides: TGTGCCAGCAGGACCCCCGGGGAGCTGTTTTTT. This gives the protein CASRTPGELFF.

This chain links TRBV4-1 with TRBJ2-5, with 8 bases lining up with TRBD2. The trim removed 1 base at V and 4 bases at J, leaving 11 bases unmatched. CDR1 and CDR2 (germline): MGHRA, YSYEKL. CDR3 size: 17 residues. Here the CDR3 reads CASSQGESSGYGETQYF. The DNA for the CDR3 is TGCGCCAGCAGCCAAGGAGAATCTAGCGGGTATGGAGAGACCCAGTACTTC.

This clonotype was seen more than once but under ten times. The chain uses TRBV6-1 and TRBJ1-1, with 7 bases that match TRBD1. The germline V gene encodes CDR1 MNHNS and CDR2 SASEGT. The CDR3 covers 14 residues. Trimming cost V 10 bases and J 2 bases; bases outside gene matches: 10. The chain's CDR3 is CATTQGEVNTEAFF. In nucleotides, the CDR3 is TGTGCCACCACTCAGGGGGAAGTAAACACTGAAGCTTTCTTT.

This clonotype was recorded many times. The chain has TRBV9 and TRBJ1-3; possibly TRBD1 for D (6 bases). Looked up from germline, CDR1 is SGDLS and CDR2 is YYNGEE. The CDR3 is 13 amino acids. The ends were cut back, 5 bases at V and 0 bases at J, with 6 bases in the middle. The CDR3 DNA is TGTGCCAGCAGGGGACACTCTGGAAACACCATATATTTT. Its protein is CASRGHSGNTIYF. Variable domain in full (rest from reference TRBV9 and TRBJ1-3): DSGVTQTPKHLITATGQRVTLRCSPRSGDLSVYWYQQSLDQGLQFLIQYYNGEERAKGNILERFSAQQFPDLHSELNLSSLELGDSALYFCASRGHSGNTIYFGEGSWLTVV.

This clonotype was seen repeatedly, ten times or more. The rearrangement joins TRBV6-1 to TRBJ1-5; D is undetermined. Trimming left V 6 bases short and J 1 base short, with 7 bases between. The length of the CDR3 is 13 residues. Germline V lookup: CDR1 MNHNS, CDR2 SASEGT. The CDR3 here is CASSRESNQPQHF. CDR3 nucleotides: TGTGCCAGCAGCCGGGAGAGCAATCAGCCCCAGCATTTT.

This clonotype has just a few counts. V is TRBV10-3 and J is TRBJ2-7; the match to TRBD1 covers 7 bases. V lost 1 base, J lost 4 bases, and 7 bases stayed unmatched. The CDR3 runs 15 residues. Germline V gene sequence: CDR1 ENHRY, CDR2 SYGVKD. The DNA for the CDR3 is TGTGCCATCAGTGAGTTCTTGGAACAGGGGTACGAGCAGTACTTC. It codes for CAISEFLEQGYEQYF.

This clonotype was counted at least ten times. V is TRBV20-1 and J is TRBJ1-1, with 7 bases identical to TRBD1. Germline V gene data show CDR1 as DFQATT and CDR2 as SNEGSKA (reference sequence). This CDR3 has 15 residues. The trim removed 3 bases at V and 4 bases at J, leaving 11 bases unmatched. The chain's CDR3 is CSASPGQKGVTEAFF. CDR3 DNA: TGCAGTGCTAGCCCGGGACAGAAGGGAGTCACTGAAGCTTTCTTT.

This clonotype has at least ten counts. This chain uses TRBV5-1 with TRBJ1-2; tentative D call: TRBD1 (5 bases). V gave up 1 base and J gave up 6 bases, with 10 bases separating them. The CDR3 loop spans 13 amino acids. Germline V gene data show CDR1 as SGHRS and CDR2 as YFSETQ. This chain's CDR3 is CASSLLGDHGYTF. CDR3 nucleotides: TGCGCCAGCAGCTTGCTAGGGGACCATGGCTACACCTTC.

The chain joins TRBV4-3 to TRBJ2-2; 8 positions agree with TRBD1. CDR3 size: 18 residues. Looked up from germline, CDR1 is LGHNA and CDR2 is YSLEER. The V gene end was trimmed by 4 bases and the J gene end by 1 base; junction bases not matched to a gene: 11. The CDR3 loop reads CASSLPTSGGLNTGELFF. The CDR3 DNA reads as TGCGCCAGCAGCCTACCAACGTCAGGGGGCTTGAACACCGGGGAGCTGTTTTTT.

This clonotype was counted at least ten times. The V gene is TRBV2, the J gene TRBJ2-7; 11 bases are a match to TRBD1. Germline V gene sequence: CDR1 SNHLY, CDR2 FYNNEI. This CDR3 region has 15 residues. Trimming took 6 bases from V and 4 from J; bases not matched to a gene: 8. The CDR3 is CASRRPGQGDYEQYF. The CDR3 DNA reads TGTGCCAGCAGACGACCGGGACAGGGGGATTACGAGCAGTACTTC.

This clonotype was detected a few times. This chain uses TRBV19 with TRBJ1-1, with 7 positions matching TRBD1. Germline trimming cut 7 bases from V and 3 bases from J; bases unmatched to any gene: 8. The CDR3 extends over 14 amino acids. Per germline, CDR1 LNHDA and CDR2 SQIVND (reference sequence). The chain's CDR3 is CASNLQGSDTEAFF. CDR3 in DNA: TGTGCCAGTAACCTACAGGGGAGTGACACTGAAGCTTTCTTT.

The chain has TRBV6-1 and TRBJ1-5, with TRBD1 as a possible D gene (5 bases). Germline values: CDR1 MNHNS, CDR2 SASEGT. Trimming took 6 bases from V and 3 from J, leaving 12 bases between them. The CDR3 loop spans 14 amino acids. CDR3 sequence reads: CASSLWGLNQPQHF. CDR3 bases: TGTGCCAGCAGCCTTTGGGGACTCAATCAGCCCCAGCATTTT.

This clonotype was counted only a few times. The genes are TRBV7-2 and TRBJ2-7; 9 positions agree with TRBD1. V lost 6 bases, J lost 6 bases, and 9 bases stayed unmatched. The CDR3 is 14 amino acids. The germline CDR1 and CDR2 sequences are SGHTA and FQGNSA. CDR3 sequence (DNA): TGTGCCAGCAGTTCGGACAGGGGTGGGTCCGAGCAGTACTTC. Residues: CASSSDRGGSEQYF.

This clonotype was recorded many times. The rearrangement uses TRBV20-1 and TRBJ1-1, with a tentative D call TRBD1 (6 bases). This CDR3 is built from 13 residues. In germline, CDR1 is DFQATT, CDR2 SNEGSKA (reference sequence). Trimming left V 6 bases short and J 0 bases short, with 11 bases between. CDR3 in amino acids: CSAPGQMNTEAFF. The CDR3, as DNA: TGCAGTGCCCCCGGACAGATGAACACTGAAGCTTTCTTT.

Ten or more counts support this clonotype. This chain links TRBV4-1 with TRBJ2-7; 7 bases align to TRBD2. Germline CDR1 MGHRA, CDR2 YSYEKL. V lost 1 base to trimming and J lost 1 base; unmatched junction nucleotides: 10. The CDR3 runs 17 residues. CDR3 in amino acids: CASSQGFLGRGSYEQYF. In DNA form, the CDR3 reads TGCGCCAGCAGCCAAGGTTTCTTGGGGCGGGGGTCCTACGAGCAGTACTTC.

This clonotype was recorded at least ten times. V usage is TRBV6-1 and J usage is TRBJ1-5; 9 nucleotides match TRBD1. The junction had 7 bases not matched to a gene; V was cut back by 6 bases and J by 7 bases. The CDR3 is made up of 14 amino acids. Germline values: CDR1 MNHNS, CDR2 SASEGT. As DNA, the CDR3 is TGTGCCAGCAGCTGGACAGGGGAGGGCCAGCCCCAGCATTTT. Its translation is CASSWTGEGQPQHF.

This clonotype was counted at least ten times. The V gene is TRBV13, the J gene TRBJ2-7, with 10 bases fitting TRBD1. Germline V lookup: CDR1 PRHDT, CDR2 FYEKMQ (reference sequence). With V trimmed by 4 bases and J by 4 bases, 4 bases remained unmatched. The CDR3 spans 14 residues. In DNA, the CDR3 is TGTGCCAGCAGCTCCGGGACAGGGGAATACGAGCAGTACTTC. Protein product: CASSSGTGEYEQYF.

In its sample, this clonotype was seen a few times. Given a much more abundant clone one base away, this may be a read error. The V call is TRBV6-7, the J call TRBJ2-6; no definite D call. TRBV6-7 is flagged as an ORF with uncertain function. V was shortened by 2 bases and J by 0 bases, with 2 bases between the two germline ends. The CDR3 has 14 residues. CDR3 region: CASSYPSGANVLTF. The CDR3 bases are TGTGCCAGCAGTTACCCCTCTGGGGCCAACGTCCTGACTTTC.

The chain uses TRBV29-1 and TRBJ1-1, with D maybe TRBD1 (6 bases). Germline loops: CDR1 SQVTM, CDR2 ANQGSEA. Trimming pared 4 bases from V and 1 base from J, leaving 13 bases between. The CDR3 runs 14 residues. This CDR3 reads CSVGLGGANTEAFF. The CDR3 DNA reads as TGCAGCGTTGGGTTGGGGGGCGCGAACACTGAAGCTTTCTTT.

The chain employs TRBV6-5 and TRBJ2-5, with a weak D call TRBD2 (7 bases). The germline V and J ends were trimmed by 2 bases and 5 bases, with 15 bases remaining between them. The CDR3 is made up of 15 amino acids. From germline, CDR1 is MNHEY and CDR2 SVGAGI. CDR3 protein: CASSYGGGRAETQYF. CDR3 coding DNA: TGTGCCAGCAGTTACGGGGGGGGGCGAGCGGAGACCCAGTACTTC.

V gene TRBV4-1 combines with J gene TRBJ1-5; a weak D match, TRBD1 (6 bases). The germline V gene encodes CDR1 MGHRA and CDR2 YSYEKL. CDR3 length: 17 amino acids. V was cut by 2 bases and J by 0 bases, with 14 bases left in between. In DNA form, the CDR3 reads TGCGCCAGCAGCCAACCTGCGGACAGAGATAGCAATCAGCCCCAGCATTTT. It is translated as CASSQPADRDSNQPQHF.

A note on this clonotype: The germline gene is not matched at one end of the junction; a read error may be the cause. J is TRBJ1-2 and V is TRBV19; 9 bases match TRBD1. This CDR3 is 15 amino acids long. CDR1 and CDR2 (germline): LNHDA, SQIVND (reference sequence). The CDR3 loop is CTSSAQGARYYGYTF. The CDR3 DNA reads TGTACCAGTAGCGCACAGGGGGCAAGGTACTATGGCTACACCTTC.

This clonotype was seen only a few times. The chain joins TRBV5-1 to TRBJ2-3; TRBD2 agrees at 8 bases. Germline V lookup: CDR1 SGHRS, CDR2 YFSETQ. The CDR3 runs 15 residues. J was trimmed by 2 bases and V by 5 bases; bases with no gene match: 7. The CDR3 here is CASSGGLGFTDTQYF. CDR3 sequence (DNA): TGCGCCAGCAGTGGGGGACTAGGCTTCACAGATACGCAGTATTTT.

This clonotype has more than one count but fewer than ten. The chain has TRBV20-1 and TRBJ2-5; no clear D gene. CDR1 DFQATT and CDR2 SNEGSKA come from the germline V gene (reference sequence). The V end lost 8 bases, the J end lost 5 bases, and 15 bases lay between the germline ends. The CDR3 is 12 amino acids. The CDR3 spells CSTPEVYETQYF. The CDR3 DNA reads TGCAGTACTCCCGAGGTGTACGAGACCCAGTACTTC.